The 24 T cell receptor beta chains listed next were all sequenced from one sample in a study of Ad26.COV2.S vaccination and SARS-CoV-2 variants. Treatment in this sample: 19 received Ad26.COV2.S at low or high dose, single or two shots; roughly 5 received placebo; per-sample allocation not given. Collection of the samples took place on day 63 after the first injection of vaccine or placebo. This table comes from immunoSEQ multiplex PCR, and its TCRdb copy is limited to in-frame clones, with some not included. The data hold some 480,000 clones, with roughly nine tenths observed a single time. The sample consisted of peripheral blood, taken in a trial of Ad26.COV2.S vaccine versus placebo. Every receptor here comes from a person between 18 and 59 years old who received the Ad26.COV2.S COVID-19 vaccine or a placebo.

The genes are TRBV24-1 and TRBJ1-1; D not certain. Trimming stripped 12 bases from V and 11 bases from J, with 9 bases between. This CDR3 has 8 amino acids. The germline V gene encodes CDR1 KGHDR and CDR2 SFDVKD. The chain's CDR3 is CAVHFAFF. CDR3 coding DNA: TGTGCCGTACATTTCGCTTTCTTT.

DNA of the CDR3: TGTGCCAGCAGCTTAGTCTGGGGTAGAAGAAAGGAGCAGTTCTTC. Protein sequence: CASSLVWGRRKEQFF. The V and J genes are TRBV7-2 and TRBJ2-1; no reliable D call. The CDR3 totals 15 residues. V lost 1 base and J 10 bases, leaving 17 bases between the germline ends. Per germline, CDR1 SGHTA and CDR2 FQGNSA.

The chain links TRBV18 to TRBJ2-1; 8 bases line up with TRBD2. Germline V gene data show CDR1 as KGHSH and CDR2 as LQKENI. V lost 1 base and J lost 0; bases outside the gene matches: 5. The CDR3 totals 17 residues. The CDR3 is CASSPRTSSSSYNEQFF. CDR3 in DNA: TGTGCCAGCTCACCACGGACTAGCTCGAGCTCCTACAATGAGCAGTTCTTC.

The rearrangement links TRBV28 to TRBJ2-1, with TRBD2 as a possible D gene (5 bases). Germline CDR1 is MDHEN and CDR2 is SYDVKM. The CDR3 is 11 residues long. Trimming left V 3 bases short and J 13 bases short, with 10 bases between. This chain's CDR3 is CASSFGLAQFF. The CDR3 coding sequence is TGTGCCAGCAGTTTCGGTCTAGCCCAGTTCTTC.

This clone was seen only once. J is TRBJ2-7 and V is TRBV5-4, with no clear D. Germline-derived CDR1 and CDR2 are SGHNT and YYREEE (reference sequence). V lost 4 bases, J lost 1 base, and 6 bases lay in between. CDR3 length equals 12 residues. CDR3 nucleotides: TGTGCCAGCAGCAAGGAATCCTACGAGCAGTACTTC. Protein: CASSKESYEQYF.

V gene TRBV6-6 combines with J gene TRBJ1-5; possible D gene TRBD1, 6 bases. V lost 8 bases and J lost 0, with 17 bases in between. Per the germline V gene, CDR1 is MNHNY and CDR2 is SVGAGI (reference sequence). This CDR3 spans 16 amino acids. The DNA of the CDR3 is TGTGCCAGCCGAGGGCAGGGGCAATATAGCAATCAGCCCCAGCATTTT. Its translation is CASRGQGQYSNQPQHF.

The J gene is TRBJ1-2, the V gene TRBV9; 9 bases line up with TRBD1. V gave up 2 bases and J gave up 8 bases; unmatched junction bases: 4. The germline gives CDR1 SGDLS, CDR2 YYNGEE. The CDR3 loop spans 13 amino acids. The CDR3 spells CASSVRDRDGYTF. The CDR3 bases are TGTGCCAGCAGCGTCCGGGACAGGGACGGCTACACCTTC.

The chain has TRBV5-4 and TRBJ2-1, with D perhaps TRBD1 or TRBD2 (6 bases each). The germline gives CDR1 SGHNT, CDR2 YYREEE (reference sequence). V lost 7 bases and J lost 7, with 15 bases in between. The CDR3 has 13 amino acids. CDR3 protein: CASHRRGVNEQFF. CDR3 DNA sequence: TGTGCCAGCCATCGTAGGGGGGTTAATGAGCAGTTCTTC.

The chain is built from TRBV7-2 and TRBJ1-1; D call uncertain. V was cut by 2 bases and J by 7 bases, with 11 bases left in between. The CDR3 is 13 residues long. Per the germline V gene, CDR1 is SGHTA and CDR2 is FQGNSA. CDR3 bases: TGTGCCAGCAGCTTAAGTCGAAGGAATGAAGCTTTCTTT. Translated: CASSLSRRNEAFF. Full variable domain (remainder filled in from reference TRBV7-2 and TRBJ1-1): GAGVSQSPSNKVTEKGKDVELRCDPISGHTALYWYRQSLGQGLEFLIYFQGNSAPDKSGLPSDRFSAERTGGSVSTLTIQRTQQEDSAVYLCASSLSRRNEAFFGQGTRLTVV.

V is TRBV28 and J is TRBJ1-5; D is possibly TRBD1 (5 bases). The CDR3 is 12 amino acids. V was clipped by 5 bases and J by 11 bases, with 13 bases between them. The germline V gene encodes CDR1 MDHEN and CDR2 SYDVKM. CDR3 amino acids: CASSVNRQTQHF. In nucleotides, the CDR3 is TGTGCCAGCAGTGTCAACAGGCAAACCCAGCATTTT. The full variable domain, in which reference TRBV28 and TRBJ1-5 provide the parts outside the CDR3, is DVKVTQSSRYLVKRTGEKVFLECVQDMDHENMFWYRQDPGLGLRLIYFSYDVKMKEKGDIPEGYSVSREKKERFSLILESASTNQTSMYLCASSVNRQTQHFGDGTRLSIL.

CDR3 coding DNA: TGTGCCAGCAGCTTCCCGCCAGGAACAACCCTCGGCGATGGCTACACCTTC. This encodes CASSFPPGTTLGDGYTF. This chain connects TRBV5-6 to TRBJ1-2, with D unclear. This CDR3 contains 17 residues. V was clipped by 2 bases and J by 6 bases, with 23 bases between them. CDR1 and CDR2 from the germline V gene are SGHDT and YYEEEE.

The chain employs TRBV28 and TRBJ2-1, with 7 positions matching TRBD1. Germline CDR1 is MDHEN and CDR2 is SYDVKM. The CDR3 sequence is 15 residues long. V shed 3 bases and J 12 bases; nucleotides not matched to a gene: 14. This CDR3 reads CASSFPGQPALAQFF. The CDR3 nucleotides are TGTGCCAGCAGTTTCCCGGGACAGCCAGCTCTTGCGCAGTTCTTC.

The chain couples TRBV19 to TRBJ1-2; TRBD1 is a possible D gene (6 bases). The V end was cut by 2 bases, the J end by 0 bases, with 7 bases between. Germline CDR1 LNHDA, CDR2 SQIVND (reference sequence). There are 14 residues in the CDR3. The CDR3 loop reads CASSINRANYGYTF. For the CDR3, the DNA is TGTGCCAGTAGTATAAACAGGGCTAACTATGGCTACACCTTC.

The chain carries TRBV10-3 and TRBJ2-3; the match to TRBD2 covers 12 bases. Looked up from germline, CDR1 is ENHRY and CDR2 is SYGVKD. The junction had 5 bases not matched to a gene; V was cut back by 6 bases and J by 4 bases. The CDR3 loop spans 15 amino acids. The CDR3 sequence is CAISVGLAGPDTQYF. DNA for the CDR3: TGTGCCATCAGCGTAGGACTAGCGGGACCAGATACGCAGTATTTT.

This clone was seen once. The chain couples TRBV6-5 to TRBJ1-3; the D is unclear. The CDR3 is 13 amino acids. The germline CDR1 and CDR2 sequences are MNHEY and SVGAGI. V was shortened by 6 bases and J by 2 bases, with 8 bases between the two germline ends. This chain's CDR3 is CASRSAPGNTIYF. The CDR3 region has the DNA TGTGCCAGCAGGTCGGCACCTGGAAACACCATATATTTT.

The genes are TRBV5-1 and TRBJ2-2, with 10 bases aligning to TRBD2. V dropped 3 bases and J dropped 5; count of bases not matched to a gene: 4. Germline V CDR1 and CDR2: SGHRS, YFSETQ. The CDR3 runs to 15 residues. In nucleotides, the CDR3 is TGCGCCAGCAGCTACGGACTAGCGGATACCGGGGAGCTGTTTTTT. Encoded protein: CASSYGLADTGELFF.

The V and J genes are TRBV28 and TRBJ1-4, with TRBD1 identical over 11 bases. The CDR3 contains 15 residues. V trimming: 5 bases; J trimming: 7 bases; junction bases outside the gene matches: 6. Germline V gene data show CDR1 as MDHEN and CDR2 as SYDVKM. CDR3 loop: CASSPGGQGGEKLFF. The CDR3 nucleotides read TGTGCCAGCAGTCCAGGGGGACAGGGGGGTGAAAAACTGTTTTTT.

This chain joins TRBV28 and TRBJ2-4, with a possible D match to TRBD2 (5 bases). The V gene's germline CDR1 is MDHEN and CDR2 SYDVKM. The CDR3 consists of 14 residues. The V and J ends lost 2 bases and 0 bases respectively, with 5 bases between them. The CDR3 spells CASSLEGAKNIQYF. The CDR3 bases are TGTGCCAGCAGTTTAGAGGGAGCCAAAAACATTCAGTACTTC. The whole variable domain, filled in from reference TRBV28 and TRBJ2-4, reads DVKVTQSSRYLVKRTGEKVFLECVQDMDHENMFWYRQDPGLGLRLIYFSYDVKMKEKGDIPEGYSVSREKKERFSLILESASTNQTSMYLCASSLEGAKNIQYFGAGTRLSVL.

The V and J genes are TRBV6-5 and TRBJ1-6, with D maybe TRBD1 (6 bases). Trimming pared 0 bases from V and 8 bases from J, leaving 11 bases between. Germline V CDR1 and CDR2: MNHEY, SVGAGI. The CDR3 contains 15 residues. The CDR3 DNA sequence: TGTGCCAGCAGTTACTCTGGGGGGCCACATTCACCCCTCCACTTT. This codes for CASSYSGGPHSPLHF.

As concerns this clone: At the DNA level, this CDR3 is encoded by other sequences in the same sample as well. This sequence joins TRBV9 and TRBJ1-6; unclear D gene. CDR3 length: 14 residues. Germline assignment: CDR1 SGDLS and CDR2 YYNGEE. Trimming removed 0 bases at V and 7 bases at J, with 8 bases between. The CDR3 nucleotides are TGTGCCAGCAGCGTAGGCGCAGAGAATTCACCCCTCCACTTT. It yields the protein CASSVGAENSPLHF.

The chain employs TRBV7-3 and TRBJ2-1, with D possibly TRBD1 on 5 matching bases. The CDR3 contains 18 residues. V was cut by 1 base and J by 0 bases, with 16 bases left in between. Germline lookup yields CDR1 SGHTA and CDR2 FQGTGA. The chain's CDR3 is CASSLMGPGHNSYNEQFF. The DNA of the CDR3 is TGTGCCAGCAGCTTAATGGGGCCCGGCCACAACTCCTACAATGAGCAGTTCTTC.

The chain is built from TRBV9 and TRBJ2-1; perhaps D is TRBD1 or TRBD2 (5 bases each). The CDR3 runs to 15 residues. Germline values: CDR1 SGDLS, CDR2 YYNGEE. V was shortened by 0 bases and J by 8 bases, with 15 bases between the two germline ends. The CDR3 spells CASSVGQGDVYEQFF. In DNA form, the CDR3 reads TGTGCCAGCAGCGTAGGTCAGGGAGATGTCTATGAGCAGTTCTTC.

V gene TRBV5-4 combines with J gene TRBJ2-1; D is perhaps TRBD2 (6 bases). Trimming took off 4 bases at V and 9 bases at J, with 17 bases between the two ends. Germline V gene sequence: CDR1 SGHNT, CDR2 YYREEE (reference sequence). The CDR3 contains 14 residues. The CDR3 DNA sequence: TGTGCCAGCAGCCTAGGGACTCCTCAAGGTGAGCAGTTCTTC. The encoded protein is CASSLGTPQGEQFF.

This clone showed up just a few times. The chain combines TRBV21-1 with TRBJ1-1. TRBV21-1 constitutes a pseudogene. CDR3 length: 12 residues. The CDR3 protein is CASSQTPVEAFF. For the CDR3, the DNA is TGTGCCAGCAGCCAGACGCCTGTTGAAGCTTTCTTT.